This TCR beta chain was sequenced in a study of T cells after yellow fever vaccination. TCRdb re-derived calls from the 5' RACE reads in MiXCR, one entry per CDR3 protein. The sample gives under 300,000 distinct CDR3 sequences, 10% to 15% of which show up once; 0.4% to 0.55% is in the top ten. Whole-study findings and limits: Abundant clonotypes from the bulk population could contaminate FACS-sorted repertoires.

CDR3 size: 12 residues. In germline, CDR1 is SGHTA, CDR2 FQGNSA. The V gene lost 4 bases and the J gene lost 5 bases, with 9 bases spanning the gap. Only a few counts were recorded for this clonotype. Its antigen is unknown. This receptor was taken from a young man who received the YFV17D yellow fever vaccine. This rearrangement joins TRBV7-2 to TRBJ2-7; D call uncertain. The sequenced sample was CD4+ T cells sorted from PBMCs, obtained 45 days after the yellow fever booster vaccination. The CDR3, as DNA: TGTGCCAGCAGCTCCGGGTCCGACGAGCAGTACTTC. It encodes CASSSGSDEQYF.